Listed here are 22 T cell receptor beta chains from one sample, sequenced in a study of cytomegalovirus exposure and HLA in healthy donors. PCR employed 60 Vbeta and 13 Jbeta primers. The table came from immunoSEQ multiplex PCR; TCRdb's copy has only in-frame clones and leaves some out. Among over 95,000 clones listed, 74% were seen once. Sequenced material: PBMCs. These receptors were taken from a human donor in good health.

This chain uses TRBV29-1 with TRBJ2-5; 8 bases are a match to TRBD1. Germline V gives CDR1 SQVTM, CDR2 ANQGSEA. V lost 7 bases, J lost 1 base, and 5 bases stayed unmatched. This CDR3 comprises 13 residues. The CDR3 loop is CSALGTGQETQYF. Here the CDR3 DNA reads TGCAGCGCTTTAGGGACAGGCCAAGAGACCCAGTACTTC. The whole variable domain, filled in from reference TRBV29-1 and TRBJ2-5, reads SAVISQKPSRDICQRGTSLTIQCQVDSQVTMMFWYRQQPGQSLTLIATANQGSEATYESGFVIDKFPISRPNLTFSTLTVSNMSPEDSSIYLCSALGTGQETQYFGPGTRLLVL.

The chain joins TRBV27 to TRBJ2-3; 8 bases align to TRBD1. Germline CDR1 MNHEY, CDR2 SMNVEV (reference sequence). This CDR3 is built from 14 residues. After removal of 5 bases from V and 6 bases from J, the junction contained 7 bases not matched to a gene. The CDR3 region is CASSPDRVRDTQYF. CDR3 sequence (DNA): TGTGCCAGCAGTCCGGACAGGGTGCGGGATACGCAGTATTTT.

The sample holds a few counts of this clone. V and J are TRBV28 and TRBJ1-5; weak D call: TRBD1 (5 bases). V shed 8 bases and J shed 3 bases, with 14 bases lying between them. Germline assignment: CDR1 MDHEN and CDR2 SYDVKM. CDR3 length: 14 amino acids. The CDR3 bases are TGTGCCAGCCAAGAAAGGGACTTCAATCAGCCCCAGCATTTT. Residues: CASQERDFNQPQHF.

Here the CDR3 DNA reads TGTGCCAGCAGTTTATATTCCGGCCTCGGGGATACGCAGTATTTT. Protein product: CASSLYSGLGDTQYF. The genes are TRBV27 and TRBJ2-3; unclear D gene. V lost 1 base to trimming and J lost 6 bases, with 14 bases between them. Looked up from germline, CDR1 is MNHEY and CDR2 is SMNVEV (reference sequence). The CDR3 consists of 15 residues.

CDR3 sequence (DNA): TGTGCCAGCAGCCGTCCGGCAGATACGCAGTATTTT. Protein sequence: CASSRPADTQYF. The chain employs TRBV7-3 and TRBJ2-3; D remains unclear. V was cut by 5 bases and J by 4 bases, with 7 bases left in between. The CDR3 has 12 amino acids. From germline, CDR1 is SGHTA and CDR2 FQGTGA.

The gene calls are TRBV28 and TRBJ2-7, with unresolved D. CDR3 size: 12 residues. V lost 4 bases to trimming and J lost 0 bases, with 4 bases between them. Looked up from germline, CDR1 is MDHEN and CDR2 is SYDVKM. This chain's CDR3 is CASSSSSYEQYF. The CDR3 region has the DNA TGTGCCAGCAGTTCCAGCTCCTACGAGCAGTACTTC. The full variable domain, its missing parts supplied by reference TRBV28 and TRBJ2-7, is DVKVTQSSRYLVKRTGEKVFLECVQDMDHENMFWYRQDPGLGLRLIYFSYDVKMKEKGDIPEGYSVSREKKERFSLILESASTNQTSMYLCASSSSSYEQYFGPGTRLTVT.

This clone was seen a handful of times. The chain carries TRBV25-1 and TRBJ1-1; D remains unclear. Germline CDR1 MGHDK, CDR2 SYGVNS. The CDR3 spans 13 residues. Trimming left V 2 bases short and J 1 base short, with 5 bases between. DNA for the CDR3: TGTGCCAGCAGTGAAATAGAGAACACTGAAGCTTTCTTT. Protein: CASSEIENTEAFF.

The rearrangement links TRBV30 to TRBJ2-1; D possibly corresponds to TRBD1 (6 bases). The V end was cut by 1 base, the J end by 8 bases, with 9 bases between. CDR1 GTSNPN and CDR2 SVGIG come from the germline V gene (reference sequence). This CDR3 is built from 12 residues. The CDR3 is CAWSARGYEQFF. CDR3 DNA sequence: TGTGCCTGGAGTGCCAGGGGCTATGAGCAGTTCTTC.

The chain couples TRBV7-6 to TRBJ2-2; 8 nucleotides line up with TRBD2. The germline gives CDR1 SGHVS, CDR2 FNYEAQ. V shed 5 bases and J 4 bases; nucleotides not matched to a gene: 6. The CDR3 has 15 amino acids. CDR3 coding DNA: TGTGCCAGCAGCCCAAGGACTAGCCCCACCGGGGAGCTGTTTTTT. As protein: CASSPRTSPTGELFF. The complete variable domain, with remaining parts taken from reference TRBV7-6 and TRBJ2-2, reads GAGVSQSPRYKVTKRGQDVALRCDPISGHVSLYWYRQALGQGPEFLTYFNYEAQQDKSGLPNDRFSAERPEGSISTLTIQRTEQRDSAMYRCASSPRTSPTGELFFGEGSRLTVL.

The chain combines TRBV5-8 with TRBJ2-7; no firm D call. With 7 bases removed from V and 7 bases from J, the gap between germline ends came to 15 bases. From germline, CDR1 is SGHTS and CDR2 YDEGEE. This CDR3 is 12 amino acids long. The CDR3 spells CASLTPFKEQYF. DNA of the CDR3: TGTGCCAGCTTGACACCTTTTAAGGAGCAGTACTTC.

The chain uses TRBV5-4 and TRBJ2-7, with a weak D call TRBD2 (6 bases). This CDR3 has 14 amino acids. Germline V gene sequence: CDR1 SGHNT, CDR2 YYREEE (reference sequence). V was pared by 3 bases and J by 7 bases, with 17 bases between. The chain's CDR3 is CASSSPRGGWEQYF. The CDR3 nucleotides are TGTGCCAGCAGCTCCCCGCGGGGCGGGTGGGAGCAGTACTTC.

The rearrangement links TRBV5-3 to TRBJ1-5, with TRBD1 matching 7 bases. TRBV5-3 counts as an open reading frame of uncertain function. CDR3 length: 15 residues. The V segment lost 3 bases and the J segment 4 bases; nucleotides outside the gene matches: 7. The chain's CDR3 is CARSSVGQLNQPQHF. As DNA, the CDR3 is TGTGCCAGAAGCTCGGTGGGACAGTTGAATCAGCCCCAGCATTTT.

The chain couples TRBV1 to TRBJ1-4; the DNA was not used to check the table's D call, TRBD1. TRBV1 constitutes a pseudogene. This CDR3 has 14 residues. The CDR3: CTSSQGQGVEKLFF. CDR3 nucleotides: TGCACCAGCAGCCAGGGACAGGGGGTTGAAAAACTGTTTTTT.

The V and J genes are TRBV18 and TRBJ1-5; unclear D gene. V shed 4 bases and J shed 0 bases, with 7 bases lying between them. The germline V gene has CDR1 KGHSH and CDR2 LQKENI. The CDR3 covers 14 residues. CDR3: CASSLQFSNQPQHF. For the CDR3, the DNA is TGTGCCAGCTCACTCCAATTTAGCAATCAGCCCCAGCATTTT.

Here the CDR3 reads CASSANWGGSTDTQYF. In nucleotides, the CDR3 is TGTGCCAGCAGCGCCAACTGGGGGGGTAGCACAGATACGCAGTATTTT. The V gene is TRBV9, the J gene TRBJ2-3; 7 bases are a match to TRBD2. The V segment lost 3 bases and the J segment 0 bases; nucleotides outside the gene matches: 7. The CDR3 runs to 16 residues. Per the germline V gene, CDR1 is SGDLS and CDR2 is YYNGEE.

This clone occurred once. This rearrangement joins TRBV5-4 to TRBJ1-2; D perhaps matches TRBD1 (5 bases). The V and J ends lost 0 bases and 1 base respectively, with 10 bases between them. Germline V gives CDR1 SGHNT, CDR2 YYREEE (reference sequence). This CDR3 spans 15 amino acids. CDR3 in amino acids: CASSLEGVLNYGYTF. CDR3 DNA sequence: TGTGCCAGCAGCTTGGAAGGGGTTCTTAACTATGGCTACACCTTC.

This clone occurred a few times. The chain uses TRBV7-2 and TRBJ2-5; 9 bases line up with TRBD2. The V segment lost 1 base and the J segment 6 bases; nucleotides outside the gene matches: 6. CDR3 length: 15 residues. Germline V lookup: CDR1 SGHTA, CDR2 FQGNSA. The CDR3 reads CASSLDRGLAKTQYF. CDR3 bases: TGTGCCAGCAGCTTAGATAGGGGACTAGCAAAGACCCAGTACTTC.

This rearrangement joins TRBV9 to TRBJ2-3, with 8 bases lining up with TRBD1. In germline, CDR1 is SGDLS, CDR2 YYNGEE. The CDR3 runs to 16 residues. Losses at the gene ends were 0 bases for V and 0 bases for J; bases not matched to a gene: 3. CDR3 DNA sequence: TGTGCCAGCAGCGTAGCGGCAGGGGGCAGCACAGATACGCAGTATTTT. Amino acids: CASSVAAGGSTDTQYF.

The chain has TRBV27 and TRBJ2-1; the match to TRBD2 covers 8 bases. The germline V gene has CDR1 MNHEY and CDR2 SMNVEV (reference sequence). This CDR3 is 15 amino acids long. With V trimmed by 3 bases and J by 0 bases, 1 base remained unmatched. CDR3 DNA sequence: TGTGCCAGCAGTTTCGCGGGGGGCTCCTACAATGAGCAGTTCTTC. This gives the protein CASSFAGGSYNEQFF.

The V call is TRBV27, the J call TRBJ2-5; D unresolved. The CDR3 consists of 16 residues. Germline loops: CDR1 MNHEY, CDR2 SMNVEV (reference sequence). The V end lost 2 bases, the J end lost 4 bases, and 17 bases lay between the germline ends. The CDR3 DNA follows: TGTGCCAGCAGTTTAGATACGGAGAAAGCAAGAGAGACCCAGTACTTC. Protein: CASSLDTEKARETQYF.

The chain has TRBV5-1 and TRBJ1-2; 7 bases match TRBD1. Germline assignment: CDR1 SGHRS and CDR2 YFSETQ. V lost 2 bases and J lost 3; bases outside the gene matches: 7. This CDR3 comprises 15 residues. CDR3 nucleotide sequence: TGCGCCAGCAGCTTAAGGGGGCTGCAGGACTATGGCTACACCTTC. As protein: CASSLRGLQDYGYTF.

The chain has TRBV10-2 and TRBJ1-5; tentative D call: TRBD1 (5 bases). Germline lookup yields CDR1 WSHSY and CDR2 SAAADI. Trimming removed 4 bases at V and 9 bases at J, with 13 bases between. This CDR3 is built from 13 residues. The CDR3 nucleotides are TGCGCCAGCAGTGCAGCATCGGGGGGGCCCCAGCATTTT. Translated, it gives CASSAASGGPQHF.